This T cell receptor beta chain was recorded in a study of blood T cell repertoires in COVID-19. Study at large: Acute and convalescent COVID-19 specimens originated in the United States, Italy and Spain.

Some clones are missing from TCRdb's copy, which holds only in-frame ones; the method was immunoSEQ multiplex PCR. The sample carries about 400,000 clones, roughly 91% recorded once. Germline lookup yields CDR1 SGHTA and CDR2 FQGNSA. Unmatched junction bases numbered 2, after V lost 4 bases and J lost 6 bases. CDR3 size: 14 residues. Participant ages covered roughly 18 to 89 years across approximately 25 US areas. Cohort placement rested on clinical history that participants reported themselves. Donors of Cohort 3 who recovered were those that had two negative PCRs, clearance, or symptom resolution. The V gene is TRBV7-2, the J gene TRBJ1-6; 8 nucleotides align to TRBD1. Sequenced material: PBMCs or T cells enriched from blood (not recorded which). This clonotype was sampled from a woman in her 30s who had recovered from COVID-19. CDR3 nucleotides: TGTGCCAGCAGCTCGACAGGGGTTAATTCACCCCTCCACTTT. It encodes CASSSTGVNSPLHF.